One sample yielded the 21 T cell receptor beta chains listed below, sequenced in a study of shared clonotypes between healthy human individuals. Sequencing used immunoSEQ multiplex PCR; TCRdb keeps in-frame clones, though not all of them. Of roughly 500,000 clones listed, about 85% are singletons. The sequenced sample was PBMCs. Receptors were obtained from a woman between 40 and 55 years old in good health. Some clones in this sample may be carry-over from other donors' samples.

This rearrangement joins TRBV21-1 to TRBJ1-5; the DNA was not used to check the table's D call, TRBD1. TRBV21-1 is an annotated pseudogene. This CDR3 comprises 17 residues. As DNA, the CDR3 is TGTGCCAGCAGCAAAATTGTACACGGACAGAGCAATCAGCCCCAGCATTTT. This codes for CASSKIVHGQSNQPQHF.

Only one count was recorded for this clone. This probably arose from a read error, given a far larger clone one base away. J is TRBJ2-7 and V is TRBV6-6; the D is unclear. V shed 7 bases and J shed 0 bases, with 16 bases lying between them. Germline-derived CDR1 and CDR2 are MNHNY and SVGAGI (reference sequence). The CDR3 contains 15 residues. The CDR3 region is CASTEYEDGSYEQYF. CDR3 bases: TGTGCCAGCACCGAATACGAGGACGGCTCCTACGAGCAGTACTTC.

The chain employs TRBV30 and TRBJ1-5; weak D call: TRBD1 (5 bases). The CDR3 extends over 13 amino acids. Germline loops: CDR1 GTSNPN, CDR2 SVGIG (reference sequence). Trimming stripped 5 bases from V and 1 base from J, with 9 bases between. The CDR3 coding sequence is TGTGCCTGGGGCCGGGACAGCAATCAGCCCCAGCATTTT. Its protein product is CAWGRDSNQPQHF.

This clone rates as medium-sized. The sample carries other DNA sequences with the same CDR3. The V call is TRBV28, the J call TRBJ1-2; D is uncertain. Deletions cut 2 bases from V and 1 base from J, with 17 bases between. The CDR3 covers 17 residues. CDR1 and CDR2 (germline): MDHEN, SYDVKM. The CDR3 DNA reads TGTGCCAGCAGTTTAGCTCGGTCACCTGCTATTAACTATGGCTACACCTTC. It yields the protein CASSLARSPAINYGYTF.

Notes on this clone: A far larger clone differs by one base, so this is likely a read error. This sequence joins TRBV7-9 and TRBJ1-1, with TRBD1 identical over 7 bases. The CDR3 runs to 15 residues. Germline CDR1 is SEHNR and CDR2 is FQNEAQ (reference sequence). The CDR3 loop reads CASSLQGGQNTEASF. The CDR3 DNA reads TGTGCCAGCAGCCTCCAAGGGGGACAGAACACTGAAGCTTCCTTT.

This clone is a singleton in its sample. This sequence is one base from a far larger clone and is likely a read error. The chain carries TRBV2 and TRBJ2-2; D is unresolved. Germline loops: CDR1 SNHLY, CDR2 FYNNEI. This CDR3 contains 16 residues. Trimming took off 3 bases at V and 3 bases at J, with 14 bases between the two ends. CDR3 sequence: CASSDQAYGDTGELFF. In nucleotides, the CDR3 is TGTGCCAGCAGTGATCAGGCATATGGGGACACCGGGGAGCTGTTTTTT. The whole variable domain, remainder taken from reference TRBV2 and TRBJ2-2, is EPEVTQTPSHQVTQMGQEVILRCVPISNHLYFYWYRQILGQKVEFLVSFYNNEISEKSEIFDDQFSVERPDGSNFTLKIRSTKLEDSAMYFCASSDQAYGDTGELFFGEGSRLTVL.

Only a few counts were recorded for this clone. This chain uses TRBV18 with TRBJ2-4; 8 nucleotides agree with TRBD1. CDR3 size: 14 residues. V lost 2 bases and J lost 8; bases outside the gene matches: 5. Per the germline V gene, CDR1 is KGHSH and CDR2 is LQKENI. CDR3 coding DNA: TGTGCCAGCTCACCAAGCGACAGGGGTTACATTCAGTACTTC. It is translated as CASSPSDRGYIQYF.

With regard to this clone: A read error is the likely source, as a far larger clone sits one nucleotide away. The V call is TRBV4-2, the J call TRBJ2-7; a weak D match, TRBD2 (5 bases). V was shortened by 3 bases and J by 0 bases, with 9 bases between the two germline ends. From germline, CDR1 is LGHNA and CDR2 YNFKEQ. This CDR3 has 14 amino acids. The CDR3 nucleotides read TGTGCCAGCAGCCATACCACTAGCTCCTACGAGCAGTACTTC. Translating gives CASSHTTSSYEQYF.

V and J are TRBV5-4 and TRBJ2-7; weak D call: TRBD1 (6 bases). V was clipped by 4 bases and J by 0 bases, with 11 bases between them. The CDR3 has 14 residues. CDR1 SGHNT and CDR2 YYREEE come from the germline V gene (reference sequence). The CDR3 DNA follows: TGTGCCAGCAGCCAGGACAGAAGCTCCTACGAGCAGTACTTC. Residues: CASSQDRSSYEQYF.

The chain has TRBV15 and TRBJ1-5; no clear D. Germline V gene data show CDR1 as LNHNV and CDR2 as YYDKDF (reference sequence). V was shortened by 1 base and J by 2 bases, with 6 bases between the two germline ends. The CDR3 has 14 residues. The CDR3 loop is CATSRGPGNQPQHF. The DNA of the CDR3 is TGTGCCACCAGCAGAGGCCCAGGCAATCAGCCCCAGCATTTT.

Details on this clone: A far larger clone is one base from this, pointing to a likely read error. The V gene is TRBV6-1, the J gene TRBJ2-7, with TRBD1 matching 10 bases. V was clipped by 6 bases and J by 3 bases; unmatched bases: 5. CDR1 is MNHNS and CDR2 is SASEGT in the germline V gene. The CDR3 has 14 residues. The CDR3 region has the DNA TGTGCCAGCAGGGGGACAGGGGAGTACTACGAGCAGTACTTC. Residues: CASRGTGEYYEQYF.

This chain uses TRBV18 with TRBJ2-2, with D possibly being TRBD1 (6 bases). The CDR3 sequence is 18 residues long. CDR1 is KGHSH and CDR2 is LQKENI in the germline V gene. V gave up 2 bases and J gave up 6 bases, with 22 bases separating them. CDR3 DNA sequence: TGTGCCAGCTCACCATCAAGTCAGGGGAAAATGGTATCCGGGGAGCTGTTTTTT. This sequence encodes CASSPSSQGKMVSGELFF.

The rearrangement joins TRBV29-1 to TRBJ2-7; 9 nucleotides agree with TRBD1. This CDR3 is 13 amino acids long. Germline trimming cut 4 bases from V and 4 bases from J; bases unmatched to any gene: 5. Germline-derived CDR1 and CDR2 are SQVTM and ANQGSEA. CDR3 protein: CSVVGQGSYEQYF. The CDR3 DNA follows: TGCAGCGTTGTGGGACAGGGCTCTTACGAGCAGTACTTC.

The chain combines TRBV5-1 with TRBJ2-2, with 7 bases matching TRBD1. CDR3 length equals 14 residues. Germline V gene sequence: CDR1 SGHRS, CDR2 YFSETQ. V gave up 0 bases and J gave up 4 bases; unmatched junction bases: 0. The CDR3 sequence is CASSLDRGTGELFF. DNA of the CDR3: TGCGCCAGCAGCTTGGACAGGGGCACCGGGGAGCTGTTTTTT.

The chain joins TRBV19 to TRBJ2-7; TRBD1 matches 9 bases. This CDR3 has 14 residues. Losses at the gene ends were 6 bases for V and 3 bases for J; bases not matched to a gene: 6. Looked up from germline, CDR1 is LNHDA and CDR2 is SQIVND (reference sequence). The CDR3 DNA reads TGTGCCAGTAGCCGGGACAGGGCGGGCTACGAGCAGTACTTC. Amino acid sequence: CASSRDRAGYEQYF.

As for this clone: Sequence at one end of the junction differs from germline and may be a read error. The chain couples TRBV5-1 to TRBJ2-6; tentatively, D is TRBD1 or TRBD2 (5 bases each). Germline V gene sequence: CDR1 SGHRS, CDR2 YFSETQ. The CDR3 totals 15 residues. The CDR3 DNA sequence: TGTGCCAGCAGCTTGGGGGTATCCGGGGCCAACGTCCTGACTTTC. It codes for CASSLGVSGANVLTF.

The V and J genes are TRBV28 and TRBJ2-3, with TRBD2 identical over 8 bases. J lost 6 bases, V lost 6 bases, and 11 bases had no gene match. Germline V CDR1 and CDR2: MDHEN, SYDVKM. The length of the CDR3 is 15 residues. CDR3 nucleotide sequence: TGTGCCAGCAGCCCGGGGGGGACTCCGGATGATACGCAGTATTTT. Its protein product is CASSPGGTPDDTQYF. Combining the CDR3 with reference TRBV28 and TRBJ2-3 gives the whole variable domain DVKVTQSSRYLVKRTGEKVFLECVQDMDHENMFWYRQDPGLGLRLIYFSYDVKMKEKGDIPEGYSVSREKKERFSLILESASTNQTSMYLCASSPGGTPDDTQYFGPGTRLTVL.

This chain uses TRBV2 with TRBJ1-1; 8 bases agree with TRBD1. V shed 3 bases, J shed 10 bases, and the junction held 13 bases outside the gene matches. Germline V CDR1 and CDR2: SNHLY, FYNNEI. The CDR3 totals 15 residues. The CDR3 bases are TGTGCCAGCAGTGACGCAGACAGGGGTACCCCTGGAGCTTTCTTT. It encodes CASSDADRGTPGAFF.

The genes are TRBV19 and TRBJ1-2; D call uncertain. The CDR3 totals 16 residues. Germline CDR1 LNHDA, CDR2 SQIVND (reference sequence). Trimming left V 0 bases short and J 7 bases short, with 18 bases between. As DNA, the CDR3 is TGTGCCAGTAGTATAGATTCGCGAGTCATCATTTCTGGCTACACCTTC. Its translation is CASSIDSRVIISGYTF.

The chain has TRBV6-6 and TRBJ2-2, with TRBD1 matching over 7 bases. Losses at the gene ends were 7 bases for V and 5 bases for J; bases not matched to a gene: 4. The CDR3 has 13 amino acids. Germline V gene sequence: CDR1 MNHNY, CDR2 SVGAGI (reference sequence). The CDR3 is CASTIQGTGELFF. The CDR3 region has the DNA TGTGCCAGCACCATACAGGGGACCGGGGAGCTGTTTTTT.

The CDR3 nucleotides are TGTGCCAGCACGACTAGCGGGCTCCAAGAGACCCAGTACTTC. As protein: CASTTSGLQETQYF. V usage is TRBV19 and J usage is TRBJ2-5; 10 bases match TRBD2. This CDR3 contains 14 residues. J lost 1 base, V lost 9 bases, and 5 bases had no gene match. Per the germline V gene, CDR1 is LNHDA and CDR2 is SQIVND (reference sequence).